This T cell receptor (beta chain) was found in a study of T cells in Graves' hyperthyroidism and ophthalmopathy. There are 17 residues in the CDR3. V shed 8 bases and J shed 4 bases, with 26 bases lying between them. TCR beta CDR3 regions were amplified from RNA. RT-PCR in the first round (using the HTBI primer set) targeted the TCR CDR3. MiXCR was run by TCRdb on the multiplex PCR reads, yielding one entry per CDR3 protein. The profile covers approximately 500,000 distinct CDR3 sequences, with under 60% appearing a single time and approximately 8.4% taken by the ten largest. The source of this sequence is a woman younger than 35 with Graves' hyperthyroidism. The chain employs TRBV12-3 or TRBV12-4 and TRBJ1-2, with D perhaps TRBD1 (5 bases). Sequencing was done on a sample of peripheral blood or thyroid tissue (not recorded which). In nucleotides, the CDR3 is TGTGCCAGCTATATGGGCATCGGGGCCGACTATAGCTATGGCTACACCTTC. It is translated as CASYMGIGADYSYGYTF.